This record concerns one TCR beta chain sequence. The target antigen is unknown. This record comes from a study of cytomegalovirus exposure and HLA in healthy donors. Whole-study findings and limits: Later, an analysis showed that TCR beta chains associated with HLA were more clonally expanded than others that were equally common. In a later analysis, HLA-C alleles had the fewest associated TCRs, DRB1 alleles the most. When presence/absence was analysed, sequencing depth was taken to be roughly uniform across donors. A few V segments could not be told apart, such as TRBV6-2 and TRBV6-3, and were left out.

The CDR3 has 15 amino acids. The V gene end was trimmed by 5 bases and the J gene end by 6 bases; junction bases not matched to a gene: 4. From germline, CDR1 is MNHEY and CDR2 SVGAGI. Researchers ran the PCR with 60 Vbeta and 13 Jbeta primers. The repertoire was sequenced with immunoSEQ multiplex PCR; TCRdb's copy has only in-frame clones and lacks some. The listing contains roughly 35,000 clones. The V call is TRBV6-5, the J call TRBJ2-2, with 12 bases lining up with TRBD2. The source of this sequence is a woman between 40 and 55 years old in good health and CMV-seropositive. Sample: PBMCs. CDR3 in DNA: TGTGCCAGCAGTCCGACTAGCGGGAGTCCCGGGGAGCTGTTTTTT. Translated, it gives CASSPTSGSPGELFF.